The rows below give T cell receptor beta chains drawn from one sample of a study of blood T cell repertoires in COVID-19. Sequencing was performed with immunoSEQ multiplex PCR; in TCRdb, only in-frame clones are kept and a portion is missing. The data show 440,000 or so clones, 89% seen once. The sequencing input was peripheral blood. All receptors derive from a woman aged 40 to 50 with COVID-19, enrolled during active disease. The CDR3 runs from the conserved cysteine through the conserved F or W. The D gene is left open where the match is weak. Expanded clones are given a class, and other clones once, few, many or no size at all.

cdr3_nt: TGTGCCAGCTCACCGGCTAGCCGTAGGGAGGAGCTGTTTTTT
cdr3_aa: CASSPASRREELFF
clone_size: once
j_call: TRBJ2-2
v_call: TRBV18
d_call: -

cdr3_nt: TGTGCCAGCAGCCAAGAGGCTGGCTATGGCTACACCTTC
cdr3_aa: CASSQEAGYGYTF
clone_size: -
j_call: TRBJ1-2
v_call: TRBV3-1/TRBV3-2
d_call: -

cdr3_nt: TGTGCCAGCAGGCTTTTCCACAGACCGAACTATGGCTACACCTTC
cdr3_aa: CASRLFHRPNYGYTF
clone_size: -
j_call: TRBJ1-2
v_call: TRBV6-5
d_call: -

cdr3_nt: TGTGCCACCAGTGATTTGACGTCCGCGGGTAGCACAGATACGCAGTATTTT
cdr3_aa: CATSDLTSAGSTDTQYF
clone_size: -
j_call: TRBJ2-3
v_call: TRBV24-1
d_call: -

cdr3_nt: TGTGCCAGCAGCTTATTCGGGGGGGACAATCAGCCCCAGCATTTT
cdr3_aa: CASSLFGGDNQPQHF
clone_size: -
j_call: TRBJ1-5
v_call: TRBV7-9
d_call: -

cdr3_nt: TGTGCCAGTAGTAGACGGACAGGGGGCGAAAAACTGTTTTTT
cdr3_aa: CASSRRTGGEKLFF
clone_size: -
j_call: TRBJ1-4
v_call: TRBV19
d_call: TRBD1

cdr3_nt: TGTGCCAGCAGCCGGGGACAGGGGAATAATTCACCCCTCCACTTT
cdr3_aa: CASSRGQGNNSPLHF
clone_size: -
j_call: TRBJ1-6
v_call: TRBV6-5
d_call: TRBD1

cdr3_nt: TGTGCCAGCAGCTTAGACGGCCAGGGGAATTCACCCCTCCACTTT
cdr3_aa: CASSLDGQGNSPLHF
clone_size: -
j_call: TRBJ1-6
v_call: TRBV7-2
d_call: -

cdr3_nt: TGTGCCAGCAGCTTAGGGGGGCCAGGGGCCCACTACGAGCAGTACTTC
cdr3_aa: CASSLGGPGAHYEQYF
clone_size: -
j_call: TRBJ2-7
v_call: TRBV11-3
d_call: -

cdr3_nt: TGTGCCAGCAGCGTCGGGACAGGCCCGAATGAAAAACTGTTTTTT
cdr3_aa: CASSVGTGPNEKLFF
clone_size: -
j_call: TRBJ1-4
v_call: TRBV9
d_call: TRBD1

cdr3_nt: TGTGCCAGCAGTCACCTCCGACAGGGGGTCTACGAGCAGTACTTC
cdr3_aa: CASSHLRQGVYEQYF
clone_size: -
j_call: TRBJ2-7
v_call: TRBV6-6
d_call: TRBD1

cdr3_nt: TGTGCCAGCAGGATACAGGGGGGTGAGCAGTTCTTC
cdr3_aa: CASRIQGGEQFF
clone_size: -
j_call: TRBJ2-1
v_call: TRBV28
d_call: TRBD1

cdr3_nt: TGTGCCAGTAGTATCGGTCAGGGTATCAACTATGGCTACACCTTC
cdr3_aa: CASSIGQGINYGYTF
clone_size: -
j_call: TRBJ1-2
v_call: TRBV19
d_call: -

cdr3_nt: TGCGCCAGCAGCAGCGGGGGAAGCTCCTACAATGAGCAGTTCTTC
cdr3_aa: CASSSGGSSYNEQFF
clone_size: -
j_call: TRBJ2-1
v_call: TRBV5-1
d_call: TRBD2

cdr3_nt: TGTGCCAGCAGTTCGTACTCAAATAATGAAAAACTGTTTTTT
cdr3_aa: CASSSYSNNEKLFF
clone_size: -
j_call: TRBJ1-4
v_call: TRBV28
d_call: -

cdr3_nt: TGTGCCAGCAGCAAAGCGATAGAAGTTAGGACGGAGGCCTTATACAATGAGCAGTTCTTC
cdr3_aa: CASSKAIEVRTEALYNEQFF
clone_size: -
j_call: TRBJ2-1
v_call: TRBV21-1
d_call: -

cdr3_nt: TGTGCCAGCAGCTCCCTGAGGGGGGAGGGCAGGAATGAGCAGTTCTTC
cdr3_aa: CASSSLRGEGRNEQFF
clone_size: few
j_call: TRBJ2-1
v_call: TRBV11-2
d_call: -

cdr3_nt: TGTGCCAGCAGTCCAGGACAGGGCAGAGGTCAGCCCCAGCATTTT
cdr3_aa: CASSPGQGRGQPQHF
clone_size: -
j_call: TRBJ1-5
v_call: TRBV28
d_call: TRBD1

cdr3_nt: TGTGCCAGCTCACCATGGACAGGGGGCGCAGGAAGGACCGGGGAGCTGTTTTTT
cdr3_aa: CASSPWTGGAGRTGELFF
clone_size: -
j_call: TRBJ2-2
v_call: TRBV18
d_call: TRBD1

cdr3_nt: TGTGCCAGCATCCAGCGGGAGGGCCCCACAGATACGCAGTATTTT
cdr3_aa: CASIQREGPTDTQYF
clone_size: -
j_call: TRBJ2-3
v_call: TRBV7-9
d_call: TRBD2

cdr3_nt: TGTGCCAGCAGCTTGAACGGTGTAAATAATTCACCCCTCCACTTT
cdr3_aa: CASSLNGVNNSPLHF
clone_size: -
j_call: TRBJ1-6
v_call: TRBV7-2
d_call: -

cdr3_nt: TGTGCCAGCAGTGGAGGATTACGTAATCAGCCCCAGCATTTT
cdr3_aa: CASSGGLRNQPQHF
clone_size: -
j_call: TRBJ1-5
v_call: TRBV6-2/TRBV6-3
d_call: -

cdr3_nt: TGTGCCAGCAGCTTAGGGCACAGCGGGCAAGAGACCCAGTACTTC
cdr3_aa: CASSLGHSGQETQYF
clone_size: once
j_call: TRBJ2-5
v_call: TRBV7-3
d_call: -

cdr3_nt: TGTGCCAGCAGCTTGGGGGGGGACAGTCAGTTCTTC
cdr3_aa: CASSLGGDSQFF
clone_size: -
j_call: TRBJ2-1
v_call: TRBV5-4
d_call: -

cdr3_nt: TGTGCCAGCAGCCGGACAGGCTTGAGGGAGACCCAGTACTTC
cdr3_aa: CASSRTGLRETQYF
clone_size: -
j_call: TRBJ2-5
v_call: TRBV11-3
d_call: TRBD1

cdr3_nt: TGTGCCAGCAGCCCGCTTTTTTTGTTGAGCGGAGCTAACTATGGCTACACCTTC
cdr3_aa: CASSPLFLLSGANYGYTF
clone_size: -
j_call: TRBJ1-2
v_call: TRBV3-1/TRBV3-2
d_call: -

cdr3_nt: TGTGCCAGCAGCTTGGACTGGGGTTTGGTTGGAGCTTTCTTT
cdr3_aa: CASSLDWGLVGAFF
clone_size: -
j_call: TRBJ1-1
v_call: TRBV7-9
d_call: -

cdr3_nt: TGTGCCAGCAGTTACTCGAGCCAAGGGGACCAAGAGACCCAGTACTTC
cdr3_aa: CASSYSSQGDQETQYF
clone_size: -
j_call: TRBJ2-5
v_call: TRBV6-2/TRBV6-3
d_call: -

cdr3_nt: TGTGCCAGCAGTGTGAGGACAGGGGGCTGGGATCAGCCCCAGCATTTT
cdr3_aa: CASSVRTGGWDQPQHF
clone_size: -
j_call: TRBJ1-5
v_call: TRBV2
d_call: TRBD1

cdr3_nt: TGTGCCAGCAGCTCATCCTTGGCAAAAGAACAAGAGACCCAGTACTTC
cdr3_aa: CASSSSLAKEQETQYF
clone_size: -
j_call: TRBJ2-5
v_call: TRBV7-3
d_call: -

cdr3_nt: TGTGCCAGCAGCTCAGGGGGCATGGGCTATGGCTACACCTTC
cdr3_aa: CASSSGGMGYGYTF
clone_size: -
j_call: TRBJ1-2
v_call: TRBV28
d_call: TRBD1

cdr3_nt: TGTGCCAGCAGCCCGCAAATAGTCCCTCTCCACGAGCAGTACTTC
cdr3_aa: CASSPQIVPLHEQYF
clone_size: -
j_call: TRBJ2-7
v_call: TRBV7-3
d_call: -

cdr3_nt: TGTGCCAGCAGTCCGGGACAGGGGCCTTCCTACGAGCAGTACTTC
cdr3_aa: CASSPGQGPSYEQYF
clone_size: few
j_call: TRBJ2-7
v_call: TRBV2
d_call: TRBD1

cdr3_nt: TGCGCCAGCAGCCAAGCCGGGACAGGGAGGGGTGAAAAACTGTTTTTT
cdr3_aa: CASSQAGTGRGEKLFF
clone_size: -
j_call: TRBJ1-4
v_call: TRBV4-3
d_call: TRBD1

cdr3_nt: TGTGCCACCTCAGCGGCGACCAATCAGCCCCAGCATTTT
cdr3_aa: CATSAATNQPQHF
clone_size: few
j_call: TRBJ1-5
v_call: TRBV24-1
d_call: -

cdr3_nt: TGTGCCAGCATCTTAGGGCCCTATGGGGGGAAGATTGAGCAGTTCTTC
cdr3_aa: CASILGPYGGKIEQFF
clone_size: -
j_call: TRBJ2-1
v_call: TRBV7-3
d_call: -

cdr3_nt: TGTGCCAGCAGCCCTTCGAGAGAGAGCAATCAGCCCCAGCATTTT
cdr3_aa: CASSPSRESNQPQHF
clone_size: -
j_call: TRBJ1-5
v_call: TRBV4-2
d_call: -

cdr3_nt: TGCGCCAGCAGCTTGTATAGCGGGGGGGTGAATGAGCAGTTCTTC
cdr3_aa: CASSLYSGGVNEQFF
clone_size: -
j_call: TRBJ2-1
v_call: TRBV5-1
d_call: TRBD2

cdr3_nt: TGTGCCATCAGTGAGTCCGGACAGGCCGAAAAACTGTTTTTT
cdr3_aa: CAISESGQAEKLFF
clone_size: -
j_call: TRBJ1-4
v_call: TRBV10-3
d_call: TRBD1

cdr3_nt: TGTGCCAGCAGCGACAGCCCCAGGGTCGCTAACTATGGCTACACCTTC
cdr3_aa: CASSDSPRVANYGYTF
clone_size: once
j_call: TRBJ1-2
v_call: TRBV5-4
d_call: -

cdr3_nt: TGTGCCAGCAGCTTAGCGGGGGGGCCCTATTCCGAGACCCAGTACTTC
cdr3_aa: CASSLAGGPYSETQYF
clone_size: -
j_call: TRBJ2-5
v_call: TRBV7-2
d_call: -

cdr3_nt: TGTGCCAGCAGCTCGGACAGGGGCATTAATGAAAAACTGTTTTTT
cdr3_aa: CASSSDRGINEKLFF
clone_size: -
j_call: TRBJ1-4
v_call: TRBV7-9
d_call: TRBD1

cdr3_nt: TGTGCCAGCAGCTTCGGGACAGGGGGCTTTGGACAGCCCCAGCATTTT
cdr3_aa: CASSFGTGGFGQPQHF
clone_size: once
j_call: TRBJ1-5
v_call: TRBV7-2
d_call: TRBD1

cdr3_nt: TGTGCCAGCAGCTTGGGTCCAGGGGATCAGCCCCAGCATTTT
cdr3_aa: CASSLGPGDQPQHF
clone_size: -
j_call: TRBJ1-5
v_call: TRBV5-6
d_call: -

cdr3_nt: TGTGCCAGTATAAGGAGGGCAGGGGGCCCGAACACTGAAGCTTTCTTT
cdr3_aa: CASIRRAGGPNTEAFF
clone_size: -
j_call: TRBJ1-1
v_call: TRBV19
d_call: TRBD1

cdr3_nt: TGCAGCGTTGAAGATCGAGTAAGAGCGATGCCCGGGACAGGGGGCGGGGGCACTGAAGCTTTCTTT
cdr3_aa: CSVEDRVRAMPGTGGGGTEAFF
clone_size: -
j_call: TRBJ1-1
v_call: TRBV29-1
d_call: TRBD1

cdr3_nt: TGTGCCAGCAGTGAAGGTGTGGGGGGGGGAGATACGCAGTATTTT
cdr3_aa: CASSEGVGGGDTQYF
clone_size: -
j_call: TRBJ2-3
v_call: TRBV6-1
d_call: TRBD2

cdr3_nt: TGCAGTGTCCACAGAACTGATACGCAGTATTTT
cdr3_aa: CSVHRTDTQYF
clone_size: -
j_call: TRBJ2-3
v_call: TRBV20-1
d_call: -

cdr3_nt: TGTGCCAGCAGTTCCCGGGACAGGGAGATCTTC
cdr3_aa: CASSSRDREIF
clone_size: -
j_call: TRBJ2-7
v_call: TRBV12-3/TRBV12-4
d_call: TRBD1

cdr3_nt: TGTGCCAGCAGTTTCCGCGGAGATACGCAGTATTTT
cdr3_aa: CASSFRGDTQYF
clone_size: once
j_call: TRBJ2-3
v_call: TRBV12-3/TRBV12-4
d_call: -

cdr3_nt: TGTGCCAGCAGTCCCCGCGCCGGGACGGGAGCCGGCGAGCAGTACTTC
cdr3_aa: CASSPRAGTGAGEQYF
clone_size: -
j_call: TRBJ2-7
v_call: TRBV27
d_call: -

cdr3_nt: TGTGCCAGCAGTTCTCCTAGACTAGCGGGCGTGGACGAGCAGTACTTC
cdr3_aa: CASSSPRLAGVDEQYF
clone_size: -
j_call: TRBJ2-7
v_call: TRBV28
d_call: TRBD2

cdr3_nt: TGTGCCAGCAGCTCCCGGACAATTCAGGAAAGCAATCAGCCCCAGCATTTT
cdr3_aa: CASSSRTIQESNQPQHF
clone_size: -
j_call: TRBJ1-5
v_call: TRBV5-6
d_call: -

cdr3_nt: TGTGCCAGCAGCTTAGAACTTCCGAACACTGAAGCTTTCTTT
cdr3_aa: CASSLELPNTEAFF
clone_size: -
j_call: TRBJ1-1
v_call: TRBV7-2
d_call: -